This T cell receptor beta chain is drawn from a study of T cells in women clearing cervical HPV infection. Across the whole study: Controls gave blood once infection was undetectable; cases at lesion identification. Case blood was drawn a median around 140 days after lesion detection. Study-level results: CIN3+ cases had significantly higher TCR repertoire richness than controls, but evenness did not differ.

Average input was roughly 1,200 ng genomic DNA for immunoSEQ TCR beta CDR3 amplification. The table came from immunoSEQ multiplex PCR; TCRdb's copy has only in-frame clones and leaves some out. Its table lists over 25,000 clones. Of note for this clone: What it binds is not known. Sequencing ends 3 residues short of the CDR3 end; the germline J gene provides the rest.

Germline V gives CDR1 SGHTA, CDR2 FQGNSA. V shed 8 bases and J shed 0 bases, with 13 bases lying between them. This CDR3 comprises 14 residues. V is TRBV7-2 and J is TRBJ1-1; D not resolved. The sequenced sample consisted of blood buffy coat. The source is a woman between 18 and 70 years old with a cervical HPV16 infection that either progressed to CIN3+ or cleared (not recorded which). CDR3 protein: CASAMSGVNTEAFF. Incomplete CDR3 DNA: TGTGCCAGCGCGATGTCCGGGGTGAACACTGAA. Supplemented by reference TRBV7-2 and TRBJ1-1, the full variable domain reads GAGVSQSPSNKVTEKGKDVELRCDPISGHTALYWYRQSLGQGLEFLIYFQGNSAPDKSGLPSDRFSAERTGGSVSTLTIQRTQQEDSAVYLCASAMSGVNTEAFFGQGTRLTVV.